The 30 T cell receptor beta chains listed next were all sequenced from one sample in a study of PD-1 blockade in classical Hodgkin lymphoma (dated by TCRdb to about 2020). What the time point label conveys for this sample: cycle 4 day 1 (C4D1), after 5 to 7 weeks of nivolumab. Every trial patient had relapsed following autologous stem cell transplantation, and prior brentuximab vedotin exposure was what differed among cohorts A, B and C. Receptor libraries were prepared by the immunoSEQ multiplex PCR assay. As stored in TCRdb, this immuneACCESS dataset retains in-frame rearrangements with V and J assigned. A fraction of the clones does not appear; measured against another copy, unresolved V genes explain less than half of the discrepancy, and the remainder lacks a known reason. This sample comprises about 19,000 clones, 70% to 85% of them detected only once. Of the sample, around 40% falls within the top ten clones.

This specimen was peripheral blood mononuclear cells (PBMCs), taken before the fourth cycle of nivolumab. The receptors come from a human donor with classical Hodgkin lymphoma.

This clone was seen a handful of times. V is TRBV15 and J is TRBJ2-7; no clear D gene. This CDR3 spans 13 amino acids. Germline V gene sequence: CDR1 LNHNV, CDR2 YYDKDF (reference sequence). Between the trimmed V and J ends, which lost 5 bases and 4 bases, there was a span of 12 bases. CDR3 sequence reads: CATSRLLGYEQYF. DNA of the CDR3: TGTGCCACCAGCCGGCTCTTGGGGTACGAGCAGTACTTC.

The chain employs TRBV10-3 and TRBJ2-7; a possible D gene is TRBD1 (6 bases). The CDR3 has 14 amino acids. Germline-derived CDR1 and CDR2 are ENHRY and SYGVKD. Trimming took off 4 bases at V and 3 bases at J, with 13 bases between the two ends. The CDR3 sequence is CAISVETGIYEQYF. The CDR3 DNA reads TGTGCCATCAGTGTTGAGACAGGAATCTACGAGCAGTACTTC.

This clone has just one count. The chain joins TRBV5-1 to TRBJ2-5; possibly TRBD1 or TRBD2 for D (6 bases each). Per the germline V gene, CDR1 is SGHRS and CDR2 is YFSETQ. V lost 5 bases, J lost 3 bases, and 20 bases lay in between. CDR3 length: 16 residues. For the CDR3, the DNA is TGCGCCAGCAGATGGGCAGTGGGGGGCCGGGAAGAGACCCAGTACTTC. Its protein product is CASRWAVGGREETQYF.

This clone qualifies as large. The chain combines TRBV29-1 with TRBJ1-1; D is unclear. This CDR3 has 14 amino acids. The ends were cut back, 7 bases at V and 0 bases at J, with 15 bases in the middle. The germline V gene encodes CDR1 SQVTM and CDR2 ANQGSEA. The CDR3 here is CSAYLLTMNTEAFF. The CDR3 region has the DNA TGCAGCGCCTACCTACTGACTATGAACACTGAAGCTTTCTTT.

The V call is TRBV5-1, the J call TRBJ1-2, with 9 bases lining up with TRBD1. This CDR3 contains 13 residues. The V segment lost 5 bases and the J segment 5 bases; nucleotides outside the gene matches: 4. Per germline, CDR1 SGHRS and CDR2 YFSETQ. The DNA of the CDR3 is TGCGCCAGCAGACCGACAGGGGGATATGGCTACACCTTC. Residues: CASRPTGGYGYTF. Drawing the rest from reference TRBV5-1 and TRBJ1-2, the complete variable domain is KAGVTQTPRYLIKTRGQQVTLSCSPISGHRSVSWYQQTPGQGLQFLFEYFSETQRNKGNFPGRFSGRQFSNSRSEMNVSTLELGDSALYLCASRPTGGYGYTFGSGTRLTVV.

This sequence joins TRBV7-7 and TRBJ1-1; D call uncertain. Trimming took off 1 base at V and 5 bases at J, with 8 bases between the two ends. The CDR3 is made up of 13 amino acids. Looked up from germline, CDR1 is SSHAT and CDR2 is FNYEAQ (reference sequence). CDR3 loop: CASSLGSGTEAFF. The DNA for the CDR3 is TGTGCCAGCAGCTTAGGGTCGGGAACTGAAGCTTTCTTT.

This clone was counted a few times. The chain joins TRBV4-1 to TRBJ1-5; TRBD1 aligns across 9 bases. The CDR3 is 16 residues long. Per germline, CDR1 MGHRA and CDR2 YSYEKL. V shed 4 bases, J shed 7 bases, and the junction held 11 bases outside the gene matches. DNA for the CDR3: TGCGCCAGCAGCCCGAAGATACAGGGGGCGGGCCAGCCCCAGCATTTT. This sequence encodes CASSPKIQGAGQPQHF.

This chain joins TRBV11-3 and TRBJ2-3; 7 bases line up with TRBD2. The CDR3 is made up of 16 amino acids. Per the germline V gene, CDR1 is SGHNT and CDR2 is YENEEA. With V trimmed by 1 base and J by 4 bases, 8 bases remained unmatched. The CDR3 loop reads CASSLGSGGIADTQYF. The CDR3 DNA follows: TGTGCCAGCAGCTTAGGGTCGGGAGGAATAGCAGATACGCAGTATTTT. The variable domain in full, completed from reference TRBV11-3 and TRBJ2-3, reads EAGVVQSPRYKIIEKKQPVAFWCNPISGHNTLYWYLQNLGQGPELLIRYENEEAVDDSQLPKDRFSAERLKGVDSTLKIQPAELGDSAVYLCASSLGSGGIADTQYFGPGTRLTVL.

This chain uses TRBV28 with TRBJ1-2; no clear D gene. Germline CDR1 and CDR2: MDHEN and SYDVKM. V lost 7 bases, J lost 7 bases, and 16 bases lay in between. There are 13 residues in the CDR3. The CDR3 is CASTLAFMFGYTF. The CDR3, as DNA: TGTGCCAGCACCCTCGCCTTTATGTTTGGCTACACCTTC.

The chain uses TRBV10-3 and TRBJ1-2, with D possibly being TRBD1 (5 bases). Trimming removed 3 bases at V and 6 bases at J, with 11 bases between. In germline, CDR1 is ENHRY, CDR2 SYGVKD. The CDR3 spans 13 residues. CDR3 nucleotides: TGTGCCATCAGTGACCCAGGGTATCATGGCTACACCTTC. It yields the protein CAISDPGYHGYTF.

This clone has a single count. The chain couples TRBV2 to TRBJ2-2, with no clear D. This CDR3 is 15 amino acids long. Germline V gene lookup returns CDR1 SNHLY and CDR2 FYNNEI. The V end was cut by 1 base, the J end by 3 bases, with 9 bases between. CDR3 amino acids: CASSEGGRDTGELFF. DNA of the CDR3: TGTGCCAGCAGTGAAGGGGGTCGGGACACCGGGGAGCTGTTTTTT.

The J gene is TRBJ1-2, the V gene TRBV6-5, with 8 bases matching TRBD1. J was trimmed by 6 bases and V by 6 bases; bases with no gene match: 6. Per the germline V gene, CDR1 is MNHEY and CDR2 is SVGAGI. The CDR3 is made up of 13 amino acids. The DNA for the CDR3 is TGTGCCAGCAGGCCCGGACAGGGCAATGGCTACACCTTC. Translating gives CASRPGQGNGYTF.

This chain joins TRBV6-5 and TRBJ2-7; the D is unclear. Per germline, CDR1 MNHEY and CDR2 SVGAGI. The CDR3 extends over 13 amino acids. Trimming took 8 bases from V and 1 from J, leaving 12 bases between them. CDR3 nucleotide sequence: TGTGCCAGCCAACGGGCTCAGTCCTACGAGCAGTACTTC. Translated: CASQRAQSYEQYF.

The rearrangement links TRBV11-3 to TRBJ2-4; 8 positions match TRBD1. Germline loops: CDR1 SGHNT, CDR2 YENEEA. With 3 bases clipped from V and 2 bases from J, the junction kept 6 bases outside the gene matches. There are 16 residues in the CDR3. The CDR3 protein is CASSFTGGLSKNIQYF. The DNA for the CDR3 is TGTGCCAGCAGCTTCACAGGGGGGCTATCCAAAAACATTCAGTACTTC.

This chain joins TRBV15 and TRBJ1-2; perhaps TRBD1 as D (5 bases). CDR3 length equals 13 residues. V gave up 5 bases and J gave up 6 bases, with 13 bases separating them. In germline, CDR1 is LNHNV, CDR2 YYDKDF (reference sequence). CDR3 protein: CATSPLGVNGYTF. The CDR3 nucleotides read TGTGCCACCAGCCCACTGGGGGTCAATGGCTACACCTTC.

In this sample, this clone turned up a few times. CDR3 sequence reads: CASSEDRGLYGYTF. The CDR3 DNA follows: TGTGCCAGCAGTGAGGACAGGGGACTCTATGGCTACACCTTC. The chain combines TRBV2 with TRBJ1-2, with 9 bases identical to TRBD1. V lost 3 bases to trimming and J lost 4 bases; unmatched junction nucleotides: 3. Per germline, CDR1 SNHLY and CDR2 FYNNEI. CDR3 length equals 14 residues.

The V call is TRBV28, the J call TRBJ1-2, with D unresolved. Germline values: CDR1 MDHEN, CDR2 SYDVKM. Trimming shortened V by 2 bases and J by 3 bases, and 7 bases separated the two germline ends. The length of the CDR3 is 13 residues. CDR3 residues: CASSLGQYYGYTF. The CDR3 bases are TGTGCCAGCAGTTTAGGGCAGTACTATGGCTACACCTTC.

The chain has TRBV7-6 and TRBJ2-7, with 8 positions matching TRBD2. Germline V gene data show CDR1 as SGHVS and CDR2 as FNYEAQ. This CDR3 comprises 12 residues. Trimming cost V 5 bases and J 5 bases; bases outside gene matches: 2. The DNA for the CDR3 is TGTGCCAGCAGCCTTAGCGGGGACGAGCAGTACTTC. Protein product: CASSLSGDEQYF.

V is TRBV15 and J is TRBJ2-6, with D unclear. The germline gives CDR1 LNHNV, CDR2 YYDKDF (reference sequence). This CDR3 contains 18 residues. V dropped 1 base and J dropped 2 bases, with 15 bases sitting between them. CDR3 region: CATSRAPGNRAGANVLTF. CDR3 nucleotide sequence: TGTGCCACCAGCAGAGCCCCAGGCAACCGAGCTGGGGCCAACGTCCTGACTTTC.

The chain employs TRBV29-1 and TRBJ2-5; D is ambiguous. The CDR3 extends over 11 amino acids. Per germline, CDR1 SQVTM and CDR2 ANQGSEA. Trimming pared 5 bases from V and 5 bases from J, leaving 9 bases between. The CDR3 protein is CSVSLGETQYF. As DNA, the CDR3 is TGCAGCGTTTCCCTAGGGGAGACCCAGTACTTC.

The chain uses TRBV2 and TRBJ2-1; D perhaps matches TRBD2 (5 bases). Germline CDR1 reads SNHLY; CDR2 reads FYNNEI. V was cut by 6 bases and J by 9 bases, with 15 bases left in between. This CDR3 is 13 amino acids long. The CDR3 loop is CASSEPTSAEQFF. CDR3 DNA sequence: TGTGCCAGCAGCGAGCCAACTAGTGCTGAGCAGTTCTTC.

This chain links TRBV7-8 with TRBJ1-4; D might be TRBD1 (5 bases). The ends were cut back, 8 bases at V and 8 bases at J, with 9 bases in the middle. Germline CDR1 and CDR2: SGHVS and FQNEAQ. This CDR3 is built from 11 residues. CDR3 DNA sequence: TGTGCCAGCGGCAGGGAGGAAAAACTGTTTTTT. This codes for CASGREEKLFF.

The rearrangement joins TRBV18 to TRBJ1-1, with TRBD1 matching over 7 bases. The CDR3 is 17 amino acids. The trim removed 1 base at V and 0 bases at J, leaving 8 bases unmatched. In germline, CDR1 is KGHSH, CDR2 LQKENI. The chain's CDR3 is CASSPRTTGLLNTEAFF. DNA for the CDR3: TGTGCCAGCTCACCACGAACGACAGGGTTACTGAACACTGAAGCTTTCTTT.

The chain links TRBV20-1 to TRBJ2-1; D uncertain. Germline V gene data show CDR1 as DFQATT and CDR2 as SNEGSKA (reference sequence). The CDR3 is 11 amino acids. V was clipped by 5 bases and J by 4 bases, with 6 bases between them. CDR3 residues: CSAQAYNEQFF. Written as DNA, the CDR3 is TGCAGTGCTCAGGCGTACAATGAGCAGTTCTTC.

This clone has just a few counts. CDR3 in DNA: TGTGCCAGGAGGAATAGCGGGACTATTGGGGAGCAGTACTTC. Protein: CARRNSGTIGEQYF. The chain joins TRBV2 to TRBJ2-7; 8 bases line up with TRBD2. After removal of 9 bases from V and 7 bases from J, the junction contained 14 bases not matched to a gene. Germline V gene data show CDR1 as SNHLY and CDR2 as FYNNEI. CDR3 length: 14 amino acids. The full variable domain, rest sourced from reference TRBV2 and TRBJ2-7, is EPEVTQTPSHQVTQMGQEVILRCVPISNHLYFYWYRQILGQKVEFLVSFYNNEISEKSEIFDDQFSVERPDGSNFTLKIRSTKLEDSAMYFCARRNSGTIGEQYFGPGTRLTVT.

In this sample, this clone turned up a few times. The V and J genes are TRBV2 and TRBJ2-2; TRBD1 matches 7 bases. Germline CDR1 reads SNHLY; CDR2 reads FYNNEI. This CDR3 is built from 12 residues. V gave up 8 bases and J gave up 8 bases; unmatched junction bases: 5. CDR3 protein: CASGTGAGELFF. CDR3 in DNA: TGTGCCAGCGGCACAGGGGCGGGGGAGCTGTTTTTT.

The V call is TRBV6-5, the J call TRBJ2-1, with D tentatively TRBD1 (6 bases). Germline V CDR1 and CDR2: MNHEY, SVGAGI. The germline V and J ends were trimmed by 0 bases and 12 bases, with 12 bases remaining between them. This CDR3 has 13 amino acids. CDR3 sequence reads: CASSYSPDRWQFF. CDR3 coding DNA: TGTGCCAGCAGTTACTCACCCGACAGGTGGCAGTTCTTC.

The chain links TRBV14 to TRBJ2-7; D tentatively reads TRBD1 or TRBD2 (5 bases each). The CDR3 runs to 13 residues. Germline V gene sequence: CDR1 SGHDN, CDR2 FVKESK. The V and J ends lost 5 bases and 3 bases respectively, with 11 bases between them. The CDR3 bases are TGTGCCAGCAGCTCGGGGACCCTCTACGAGCAGTACTTC. Residues: CASSSGTLYEQYF.

The chain employs TRBV7-2 and TRBJ2-5; 7 nucleotides agree with TRBD2. Trimming took 5 bases from V and 5 from J; bases not matched to a gene: 8. From germline, CDR1 is SGHTA and CDR2 FQGNSA. The CDR3 sequence is 14 residues long. DNA for the CDR3: TGTGCCAGCAGCCCCGGGGGGAGTAGCGAGACCCAGTACTTC. Its protein is CASSPGGSSETQYF.

This chain uses TRBV5-1 with TRBJ2-5; TRBD1 aligns across 9 bases. Germline CDR1 is SGHRS and CDR2 is YFSETQ. The V and J ends lost 0 bases and 7 bases, in that order; junction bases with no gene match: 10. The CDR3 is 16 amino acids. CDR3 DNA: TGCGCCAGCAGCTTGGCACCGGGACAGGGCCCAGGGACCCAGTACTTC. Its translation is CASSLAPGQGPGTQYF.